The present entry profiles one TCR beta chain with its context. As originally analysed: By means of reference gene primer amplification, nucleated cell counts were estimated. Repertoires were generated with immunoSEQ multiplex PCR, while TCRdb's copy carries only in-frame clones and drops some. V and J calls and clone size come straight from that table; D and trimming were deduced from the DNA. The sample contains some 49,000 clones, 91% of which appear only once. These data come from a study of blood T cell repertoires in COVID-19. Study context: The United States, Italy and Spain provided the acute and convalescent COVID-19 samples.

The CDR3 spans 15 residues. Germline V gene lookup returns CDR1 ENHRY and CDR2 SYGVKD. V shed 3 bases, J shed 3 bases, and the junction held 6 bases outside the gene matches. The chain recombines TRBV10-3 with TRBJ2-7, with 9 nucleotides matching TRBD1. Sequences were obtained from peripheral blood. This TCR derives from a man aged 50-59 years with active COVID-19. Here the CDR3 reads CAISEPRDRVYEQYF. The CDR3 nucleotides are TGTGCCATCAGTGAACCCCGGGACAGGGTCTACGAGCAGTACTTC.